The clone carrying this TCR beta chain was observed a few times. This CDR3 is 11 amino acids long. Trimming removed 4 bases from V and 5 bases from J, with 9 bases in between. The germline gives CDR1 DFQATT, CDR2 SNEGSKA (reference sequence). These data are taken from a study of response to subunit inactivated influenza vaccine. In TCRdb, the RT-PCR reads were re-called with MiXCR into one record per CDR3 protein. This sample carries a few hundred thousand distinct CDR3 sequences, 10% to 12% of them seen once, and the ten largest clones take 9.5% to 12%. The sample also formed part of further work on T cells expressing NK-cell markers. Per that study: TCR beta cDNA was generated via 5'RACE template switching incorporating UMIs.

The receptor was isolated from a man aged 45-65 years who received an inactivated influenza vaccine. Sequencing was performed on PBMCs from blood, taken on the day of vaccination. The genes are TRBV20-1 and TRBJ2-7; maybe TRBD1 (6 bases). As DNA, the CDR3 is TGCAGTGCTACGACAGGTGACGAGCAGTACTTC. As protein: CSATTGDEQYF.